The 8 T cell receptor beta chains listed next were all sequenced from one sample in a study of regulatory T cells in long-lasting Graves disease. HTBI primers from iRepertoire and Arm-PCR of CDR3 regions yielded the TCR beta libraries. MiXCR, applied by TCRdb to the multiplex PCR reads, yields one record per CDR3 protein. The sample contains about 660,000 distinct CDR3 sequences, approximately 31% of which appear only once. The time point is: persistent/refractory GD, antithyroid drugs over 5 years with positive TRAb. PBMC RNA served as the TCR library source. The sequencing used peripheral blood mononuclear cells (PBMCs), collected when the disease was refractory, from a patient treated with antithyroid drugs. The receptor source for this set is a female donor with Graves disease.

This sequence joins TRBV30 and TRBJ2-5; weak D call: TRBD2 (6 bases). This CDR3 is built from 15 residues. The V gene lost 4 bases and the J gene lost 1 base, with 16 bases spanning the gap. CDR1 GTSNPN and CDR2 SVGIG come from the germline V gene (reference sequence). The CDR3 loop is CAWTKEGLFQETQYF. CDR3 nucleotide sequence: TGTGCCTGGACTAAGGAGGGGCTTTTCCAAGAGACCCAGTACTTC.

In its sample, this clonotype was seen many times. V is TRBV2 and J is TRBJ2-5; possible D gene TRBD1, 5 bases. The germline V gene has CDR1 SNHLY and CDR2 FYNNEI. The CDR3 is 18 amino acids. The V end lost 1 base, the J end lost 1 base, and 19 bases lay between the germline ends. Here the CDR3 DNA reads TGTGCCAGCAGTGAAGACAGGAGCTTGATAGGCCCCCAAGAGACCCAGTACTTC. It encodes CASSEDRSLIGPQETQYF.

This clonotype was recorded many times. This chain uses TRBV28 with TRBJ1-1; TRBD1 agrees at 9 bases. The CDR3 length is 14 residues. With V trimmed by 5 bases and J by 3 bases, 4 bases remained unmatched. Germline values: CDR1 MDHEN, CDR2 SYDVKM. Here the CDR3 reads CASSLQGAYTEAFF. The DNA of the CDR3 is TGTGCCAGCAGTCTACAGGGGGCTTACACTGAAGCTTTCTTT.

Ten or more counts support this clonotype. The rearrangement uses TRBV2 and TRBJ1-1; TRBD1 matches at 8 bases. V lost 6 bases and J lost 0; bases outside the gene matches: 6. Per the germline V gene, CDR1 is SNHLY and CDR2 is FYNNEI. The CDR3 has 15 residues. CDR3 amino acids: CASSADRAMNTEAFF. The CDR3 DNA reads TGTGCCAGCAGCGCGGACAGGGCAATGAACACTGAAGCTTTCTTT.

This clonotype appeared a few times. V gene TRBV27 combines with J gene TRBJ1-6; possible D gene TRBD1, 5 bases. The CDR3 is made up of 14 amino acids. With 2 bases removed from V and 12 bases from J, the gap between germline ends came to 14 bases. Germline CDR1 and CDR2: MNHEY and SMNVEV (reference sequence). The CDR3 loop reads CASSLNGGREPLHF. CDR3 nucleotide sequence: TGTGCCAGCAGTTTAAACGGGGGACGTGAACCCCTCCACTTT.

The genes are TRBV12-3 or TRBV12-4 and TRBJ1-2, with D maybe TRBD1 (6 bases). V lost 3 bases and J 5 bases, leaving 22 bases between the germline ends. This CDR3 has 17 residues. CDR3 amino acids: CASSFGSAGEIGYGYTF. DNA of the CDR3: TGTGCCAGCAGTTTTGGATCGGCAGGGGAGATAGGGTATGGCTACACCTTC.

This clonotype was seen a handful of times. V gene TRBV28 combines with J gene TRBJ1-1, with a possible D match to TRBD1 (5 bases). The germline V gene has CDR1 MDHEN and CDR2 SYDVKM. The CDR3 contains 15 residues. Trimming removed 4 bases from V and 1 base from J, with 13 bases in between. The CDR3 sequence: CASSSVPGANTEAFF. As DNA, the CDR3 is TGTGCCAGCAGTTCCGTCCCCGGGGCGAACACTGAAGCTTTCTTT.

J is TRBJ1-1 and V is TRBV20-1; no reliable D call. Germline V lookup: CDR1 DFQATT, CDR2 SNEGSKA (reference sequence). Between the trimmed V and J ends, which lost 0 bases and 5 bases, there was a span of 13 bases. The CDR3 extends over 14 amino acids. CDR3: CSARDRTLGTEAFF. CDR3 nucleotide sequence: TGCAGTGCTAGAGATCGGACCCTGGGGACTGAAGCTTTCTTT.